The following is a TCR beta chain sequence with its context. Repertoires were generated with immunoSEQ multiplex PCR, while TCRdb's copy carries only in-frame clones and drops some. The table shows fewer than 65,000 clones, with roughly nine tenths occurring only once. This sample stems from a study of PD-1 blockade in classical Hodgkin lymphoma. Study-wide context: Treatment was intravenous nivolumab, 3 mg/kg every 2 weeks, until progression.

Patients all relapsed after autologous stem cell transplantation, and there was variation in brentuximab vedotin exposure. The source of this sequence is a human donor with classical Hodgkin lymphoma. Material: peripheral blood mononuclear cells (PBMCs), obtained at baseline.

The CDR3, as DNA: TGTGCCAGCAGGGGGGGGCGCGAGCAGTACTTC. Protein: CASRGGREQYF. The rearrangement joins TRBV6-1 to TRBJ2-7; weak D call: TRBD2 (7 bases). Trimming stripped 6 bases from V and 6 bases from J, with 9 bases between. There are 11 residues in the CDR3. Per germline, CDR1 MNHNS and CDR2 SASEGT.